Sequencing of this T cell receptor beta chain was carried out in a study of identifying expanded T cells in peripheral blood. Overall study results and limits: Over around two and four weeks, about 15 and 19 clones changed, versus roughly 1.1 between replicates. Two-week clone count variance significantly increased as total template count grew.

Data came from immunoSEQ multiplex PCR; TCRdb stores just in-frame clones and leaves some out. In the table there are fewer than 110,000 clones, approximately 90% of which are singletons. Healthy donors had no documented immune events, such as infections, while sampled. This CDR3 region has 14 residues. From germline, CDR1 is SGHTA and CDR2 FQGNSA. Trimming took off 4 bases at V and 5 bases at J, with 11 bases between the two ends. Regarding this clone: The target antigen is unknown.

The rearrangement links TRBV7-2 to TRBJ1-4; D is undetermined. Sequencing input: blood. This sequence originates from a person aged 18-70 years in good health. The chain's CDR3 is CASSSQPLNEKLFF. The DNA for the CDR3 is TGTGCCAGCAGCTCCCAGCCGTTAAATGAAAAACTGTTTTTT.